This T cell receptor (beta chain) derives from a study of beta chain features in type 1 diabetes. The germline V gene encodes CDR1 MNHEY and CDR2 SMNVEV (reference sequence). V was trimmed by 6 bases and J by 2 bases, leaving 17 bases between them. The CDR3 runs to 15 residues. cDNA synthesis used the whole RNA isolate, giving expressed TCRB sequences. Profiled with immunoSEQ multiplex PCR; TCRdb holds only in-frame clones, not every one. This repertoire shows 250,000 or so clones, roughly 70% found once; its top ten account for approximately 0.05%. This clone has only one observation. Its antigen is undetermined. The study's findings and limits: Equally in patients and controls, shorter templates might have been favored by PCR. At VDJ recombination sites, type 1 diabetes patients had fewer insertions and more deleted nucleotides. Sequencing of cDNA might inflate the share of cells that strongly express TCR.

This chain connects TRBV27 to TRBJ2-7, with D perhaps TRBD2 (6 bases). This clonotype was obtained from a man younger than 45 in good health. Input material: naive CD4+ T cells from blood. CDR3 nucleotide sequence: TGTGCCAGCAGCTCTCGGAGGGAACTCACCTACGAGCAGTACTTC. Translated: CASSSRRELTYEQYF.